A selection of T cell receptor beta chains follows, all from one sample in a study of radiotherapy plus CTLA-4 blockade in lung cancer. The data were produced by immunoSEQ multiplex PCR, yet TCRdb's version contains in-frame clones alone and is incomplete. The sample includes 70,000 to 90,000 clones, approximately 86% of them seen just once. The starting material was peripheral blood, obtained from a patient treated with radiotherapy plus ipilimumab. The receptors shown here come from a human donor with non-small cell lung cancer who had stable disease on radiotherapy plus ipilimumab. Each CDR3 is given with its conserved first and last residue. D genes are given only for firm matches. Expanded clones get a size class; other rows say once, few or many, or leave the size out.

clone_size j_call d_call v_call cdr3_nt cdr3_aa
NA TRBJ1-1 NA TRBV10-3 TGTGCCATCAGTGAGTCTCAGGGGCCGGGGAACACTGAAGCTTTCTTT CAISESQGPGNTEAFF
NA TRBJ1-1 NA TRBV10-2 TGCGCCAGCAGAGGCCAGGTGAACACTGAAGCTTTCTTT CASRGQVNTEAFF
once TRBJ1-5 NA TRBV6-5 TGTGCCAGCAGTTTAACGGGATTAAGCAATCAGCCCCAGCATTTT CASSLTGLSNQPQHF
once TRBJ2-1 TRBD1 TRBV29-1 TGCAGCGTGATGAAGGGACAGATCAATGAGCAGTTCTTC CSVMKGQINEQFF
NA TRBJ2-1 NA TRBV21-1 TGTGCCACAGCTGGGACATTCGGTTACAATGAGCAGTTCTTC CATAGTFGYNEQFF
few TRBJ2-3 TRBD1 TRBV27 TGTGCCAGCAAGAGACAGGGTACAGATACGCAGTATTTT CASKRQGTDTQYF
NA TRBJ2-7 TRBD2 TRBV13 TGTGCCAGCAGCTTTGGTCTAGCGGGGGGCGAGCAGTACTTC CASSFGLAGGEQYF
NA TRBJ2-6 NA TRBV7-7 TGTGCTCGTTCACCACCGGGACCCCAAGATGACTCTGGGGCCAACGTCCTGACTTTC CARSPPGPQDDSGANVLTF
NA TRBJ1-3 NA TRBV5-8 TGTGCCAGCCGTGTAGGGGGCTCTGGAAACACCATATATTTT CASRVGGSGNTIYF
once TRBJ2-1 NA TRBV30 TGTGCCTGGAGTGAAGTCGTGAACAGTGTCCCCCCAAATGAGCAGTTCTTC CAWSEVVNSVPPNEQFF
NA TRBJ2-7 NA TRBV18 TGTGCCAGCTCACCGCGGGCTGGCGGTTACGAGCAGTACTTC CASSPRAGGYEQYF
NA TRBJ1-1 NA TRBV7-9 TGTGCCAGCAGCCCCACGGGGGGCACTGAAGCTTTCTTT CASSPTGGTEAFF
NA TRBJ2-7 NA TRBV7-2 TGTGCCAGCAGCTCAACCATCTCCTACGAGCAGTACTTC CASSSTISYEQYF
NA TRBJ2-7 NA TRBV28 TGTGCCAGCAGTCTAGGACAGTACGAGCAGTACTTC CASSLGQYEQYF
NA TRBJ1-3 TRBD1 TRBV30 TGTGCCTGGAGTCCAAAAACCCCGACAGGGCGGGGAAACACCATATATTTT CAWSPKTPTGRGNTIYF
NA TRBJ2-1 NA TRBV19 TGTGCCAGTAAGGCAGGCCCTAATAAGAATGAGCAGTTCTTC CASKAGPNKNEQFF
NA TRBJ2-3 TRBD2 TRBV9 TGTGCCAGCAGCGTAGGGCAGCGGGGGGGATCGCAGTATTTT CASSVGQRGGSQYF
NA TRBJ2-2 TRBD2 TRBV9 TGTGCCAGCAGCGTAGATAGTAGCGGGGTTACCGGGGAGCTGTTTTTT CASSVDSSGVTGELFF
NA TRBJ1-3 NA TRBV5-4 TGTGCCAGCAGCTTGGGTGGCGCCGGTGGAAACACCATATATTTT CASSLGGAGGNTIYF
NA TRBJ2-1 TRBD2 TRBV2 TGTGCCAGCAGGGGGACAGGGAAAGCCGGGACTAGCGGCTACAATGAGCAGTTCTTC CASRGTGKAGTSGYNEQFF
NA TRBJ2-2 NA TRBV25-1 TGTGCCAGCAGTGTGGCGCACACCGGGGAGCTGTTTTTT CASSVAHTGELFF
NA TRBJ2-1 NA TRBV5-4 TGTGCCAGCAGCCAACCCCGAGGACAGTACAATGAGCAGTTCTTC CASSQPRGQYNEQFF
NA TRBJ1-6 NA TRBV30 TGTGCCTGGAGTCCGCCCTTTTCACCCCTCCACTTT CAWSPPFSPLHF
NA TRBJ1-1 NA TRBV5-6 TGTGCCAGCAGCTTGGAAGGGACGAACACTGAAGCTTTCTTT CASSLEGTNTEAFF
NA TRBJ1-5 NA TRBV28 TGTGCCAGCAGTTTTACAGGGAGCCTAAATCAGCCCCAGCATTTT CASSFTGSLNQPQHF
NA TRBJ2-5 TRBD2 TRBV7-9 TGTGCCAGCAGTTACGGGACTAGCGGGGGGGAGACCCAGTACTTC CASSYGTSGGETQYF
NA TRBJ2-2 NA TRBV6-4 TGTGCCAGCAGTGACGCGGGTCTAACCGGGGAGCTGTTTTTT CASSDAGLTGELFF
NA TRBJ1-6 TRBD1 TRBV6-5 TGTGCCAGCAGCCAACAGGGGAATTCACCCCTCCACTTT CASSQQGNSPLHF
NA TRBJ1-2 NA TRBV28 TGTGCCAGCAGTTTATTCGAGCAGGATGTGCGAGGCTACACCTTC CASSLFEQDVRGYTF
NA TRBJ2-5 NA TRBV6-5 TGTGCCAGCGCAAGAGGCCAAGAGACCCAGTACTTC CASARGQETQYF
NA TRBJ2-7 NA TRBV6-5 TGTGCCAGCAAAGCAGGCTGGAGCTCCTACGAGCAGTACTTC CASKAGWSSYEQYF
NA TRBJ1-1 NA TRBV5-6 TGTGCCAGCAGCTTGGTAGTCGGCCGGAACACTGAAGCTTTCTTT CASSLVVGRNTEAFF
NA TRBJ2-3 TRBD2 TRBV14 TGTGCCAGCAGCAAGGCTGGAGCGGGGGGGTCAGATACGCAGTATTTT CASSKAGAGGSDTQYF
NA TRBJ1-6 NA TRBV7-6 TGTGCCAGCAGCTTTGGGAGGGGTTCACCCCTCCACTTT CASSFGRGSPLHF
NA TRBJ1-5 NA TRBV21-1 TGTGCCAGCAGCAAATGGACAGGGCGAGAGTGTCAGCCCCAGCATTTT CASSKWTGRECQPQHF
NA TRBJ2-1 TRBD2 TRBV4-2 TGTGCCAGCAGCCAAGCCCCCCAGCGGGGGGACAATGAGCAGTTCTTC CASSQAPQRGDNEQFF
once TRBJ2-7 NA TRBV6-5 TGTGCCAGCAGACCCACTGGGATTGGCGAGCAGTACTTC CASRPTGIGEQYF
NA TRBJ2-5 NA TRBV10-2 TGCGCCAGCAGTGAAGGACAGATACAGACCCAGTACTTC CASSEGQIQTQYF
once TRBJ1-5 TRBD1 TRBV30 TGTGCCTGGAGTTTAGGACAGGGAAATCAGCCCCAGCATTTT CAWSLGQGNQPQHF
NA TRBJ1-1 NA TRBV10-1 TGCGCCAGCAGCTTGAACAGGGTTGGGACTGAAGCTTTCTTT CASSLNRVGTEAFF
NA TRBJ2-1 NA TRBV7-9 TGTGCCAGCAGTCATAGCTTAGGACTGTACAATGAGCAGTTCTTC CASSHSLGLYNEQFF
NA TRBJ2-6 NA TRBV4-2 TGTGCCAGCAGCCAAGGGTCCCGGACACTACCTGGGGCCAACGTCCTGACTTTC CASSQGSRTLPGANVLTF
NA TRBJ2-5 TRBD2 TRBV7-9 TGTGCCAGCAGCTCCGAGTTGGCCCTACTAGCGGGGTACCAAGAGACCCAGTACTTC CASSSELALLAGYQETQYF
NA TRBJ1-4 NA TRBV28 TGTGCCAGCAGTTTTAAGGGTGCAACTAATGAAAAACTGTTTTTT CASSFKGATNEKLFF
NA TRBJ1-1 NA TRBV5-1 TGCGCCAGCAGCTTGGTGGTGGGGAACACTGAAGCTTTCTTT CASSLVVGNTEAFF
NA TRBJ2-3 TRBD2 TRBV4-1 TGCGCCAGCAGCCATTCTAGCGGGACCGCAGATACGCAGTATTTT CASSHSSGTADTQYF